These 16 T cell receptor beta chains originate from one sample sequenced in a study of blood T cell repertoires in COVID-19. Produced via immunoSEQ multiplex PCR; TCRdb's table is partial and in-frame only. The sample carries 85,000 to 95,000 clones, about nine tenths recorded once. Sample: peripheral blood. The receptors originated from a man aged 55-75 years with COVID-19, enrolled during active disease.

The gene calls are TRBV21-1 and TRBJ2-5; the D call of TRBD2 is as the table states it, not checked on the DNA. TRBV21-1 has pseudogene status. The CDR3 is 13 amino acids. CDR3 nucleotide sequence: TGTGCCAGCAGCAAAGTGCCGGGGGAGACCCAGTACTTC. Protein: CASSKVPGETQYF.

V and J are TRBV19 and TRBJ1-1; 7 nucleotides match TRBD1. This CDR3 has 14 amino acids. The V gene end was trimmed by 5 bases and the J gene end by 1 base; junction bases not matched to a gene: 4. Germline CDR1 reads LNHDA; CDR2 reads SQIVND (reference sequence). The CDR3 here is CASSLRDRNTEAFF. The CDR3 DNA reads TGTGCCAGTAGTCTCAGGGACAGGAACACTGAAGCTTTCTTT.

The genes are TRBV7-6 and TRBJ1-3, with no clear D. This CDR3 has 17 residues. Germline assignment: CDR1 SGHVS and CDR2 FNYEAQ. Trimming pared 0 bases from V and 4 bases from J, leaving 16 bases between. CDR3 bases: TGTGCCAGCAGCTTAGCTTTACCAGGTTGGGTCGGAAACACCATATATTTT. Its protein product is CASSLALPGWVGNTIYF.

This chain links TRBV19 with TRBJ1-5, with unresolved D. The CDR3 totals 13 residues. Trimming left V 1 base short and J 6 bases short, with 7 bases between. Germline loops: CDR1 LNHDA, CDR2 SQIVND (reference sequence). The CDR3 nucleotides are TGTGCCAGTAGTATAGGGAGGAGTCAGCCCCAGCATTTT. Amino acids: CASSIGRSQPQHF. Filled out from reference TRBV19 and TRBJ1-5, the complete variable domain reads DGGITQSPKYLFRKEGQNVTLSCEQNLNHDAMYWYRQDPGQGLRLIYYSQIVNDFQKGDIAEGYSVSREKKESFPLTVTSAQKNPTAFYLCASSIGRSQPQHFGDGTRLSIL.

This chain joins TRBV19 and TRBJ1-2; the D gene is possibly TRBD1 (6 bases). The V end was cut by 3 bases, the J end by 3 bases, with 11 bases between. CDR1 and CDR2 (germline): LNHDA, SQIVND (reference sequence). The CDR3 is 14 amino acids. CDR3 nucleotides: TGTGCCAGTAGTATTTCGACAGGATACTATGGCTACACCTTC. This encodes CASSISTGYYGYTF.

The chain carries TRBV19 and TRBJ1-1; 7 bases are a match to TRBD1. The germline CDR1 and CDR2 sequences are LNHDA and SQIVND (reference sequence). V lost 7 bases and J lost 5; bases outside the gene matches: 10. The CDR3 is 14 residues long. For the CDR3, the DNA is TGTGCCAGTAATTACAGGGGAGAAGGGACTGAAGCTTTCTTT. Translated: CASNYRGEGTEAFF. Looking up the rest from reference TRBV19 and TRBJ1-1 gives the full variable domain: DGGITQSPKYLFRKEGQNVTLSCEQNLNHDAMYWYRQDPGQGLRLIYYSQIVNDFQKGDIAEGYSVSREKKESFPLTVTSAQKNPTAFYLCASNYRGEGTEAFFGQGTRLTVV.

This clone has just one count. The chain has TRBV14 and TRBJ2-3; D remains ambiguous. The V end lost 0 bases, the J end lost 2 bases, and 6 bases lay between the germline ends. CDR3 length: 14 amino acids. CDR1 is SGHDN, CDR2 FVKESK, per germline. CDR3 sequence (DNA): TGTGCCAGCAGCCAAGAACTCCTCACAGATACGCAGTATTTT. It is translated as CASSQELLTDTQYF. Based on the CDR3 plus reference TRBV14 and TRBJ2-3, the full variable domain is EAGVTQFPSHSVIEKGQTVTLRCDPISGHDNLYWYRRVMGKEIKFLLHFVKESKQDESGMPNNRFLAERTGGTYSTLKVQPAELEDSGVYFCASSQELLTDTQYFGPGTRLTVL.

J is TRBJ1-1 and V is TRBV19; D uncertain. The CDR3 has 14 amino acids. Trimming cost V 6 bases and J 6 bases, with 17 bases left between them. The germline V gene has CDR1 LNHDA and CDR2 SQIVND (reference sequence). CDR3 protein: CASSHGRSGAEAFF. Here the CDR3 DNA reads TGTGCCAGTAGCCACGGGAGGTCGGGAGCTGAAGCTTTCTTT.

The rearrangement links TRBV27 to TRBJ1-6; D is undetermined. This CDR3 region has 15 residues. Germline-derived CDR1 and CDR2 are MNHEY and SMNVEV (reference sequence). The V gene lost 0 bases and the J gene lost 7 bases, with 10 bases spanning the gap. In DNA, the CDR3 is TGTGCCAGCAGTTTATCGTCCGGGGAAAATTCACCCCTCCACTTT. Translated: CASSLSSGENSPLHF.

The CDR3 reads CASTAGSYEQYF. The CDR3 region has the DNA TGTGCCAGCACGGCAGGGTCATACGAGCAGTACTTC. V and J are TRBV6-5 and TRBJ2-7, with TRBD1 as a possible D gene (5 bases). V lost 7 bases, J lost 4 bases, and 11 bases lay in between. This CDR3 has 12 residues. The germline V gene has CDR1 MNHEY and CDR2 SVGAGI.

This chain uses TRBV25-1 with TRBJ2-2; 8 bases line up with TRBD1. The ends lost 4 bases at V and 4 bases at J; junction bases unmatched: 2. Germline V gene lookup returns CDR1 MGHDK and CDR2 SYGVNS. This CDR3 comprises 14 residues. The CDR3 DNA is TGTGCCAGCAGTGGACAGGGGCGCACCGGGGAGCTGTTTTTT. Protein: CASSGQGRTGELFF.

The chain employs TRBV28 and TRBJ2-7; tentatively, D is TRBD2 (7 bases). CDR3 length equals 18 residues. Deletions cut 3 bases from V and 6 bases from J, with 27 bases between. Germline V gene sequence: CDR1 MDHEN, CDR2 SYDVKM. The CDR3 protein is CASSFPRDIGIGGGEQYF. In nucleotides, the CDR3 is TGTGCCAGCAGTTTCCCACGGGACATCGGCATAGGGGGGGGCGAGCAGTACTTC. The variable domain in full, with the rest retrieved from reference TRBV28 and TRBJ2-7, is DVKVTQSSRYLVKRTGEKVFLECVQDMDHENMFWYRQDPGLGLRLIYFSYDVKMKEKGDIPEGYSVSREKKERFSLILESASTNQTSMYLCASSFPRDIGIGGGEQYFGPGTRLTVT.

This chain joins TRBV10-1 and TRBJ2-3; perhaps TRBD2 as D (6 bases). The CDR3 extends over 17 amino acids. With 0 bases removed from V and 1 base from J, the gap between germline ends came to 14 bases. Per germline, CDR1 WNHNN and CDR2 SYGVQD (reference sequence). In nucleotides, the CDR3 is TGCGCCAGCAGTGAGTCTTTTGGGCCGGGAGGCACAGATACGCAGTATTTT. Translating it yields CASSESFGPGGTDTQYF.

The rearrangement joins TRBV19 to TRBJ2-6; TRBD2 matches at 8 bases. The CDR3 runs 16 residues. V shed 7 bases and J 4 bases; nucleotides not matched to a gene: 9. CDR1 and CDR2 from the germline V gene are LNHDA and SQIVND (reference sequence). This CDR3 reads CASMGTSLSGANVLTF. CDR3 DNA sequence: TGTGCCAGTATGGGGACTAGTCTCTCCGGGGCCAACGTCCTGACTTTC.

The chain recombines TRBV6-5 with TRBJ1-5; the match to TRBD1 covers 8 bases. The V gene's germline CDR1 is MNHEY and CDR2 SVGAGI. The CDR3 length is 13 residues. Trimming cost V 7 bases and J 6 bases; bases outside gene matches: 5. This chain's CDR3 is CASIVQGGQPQHF. The DNA of the CDR3 is TGTGCCAGCATCGTACAGGGGGGTCAGCCCCAGCATTTT.

CDR3 sequence: CASSLAAGEANEQFF. As DNA, the CDR3 is TGTGCCAGCAGCTTAGCGGCGGGAGAAGCCAATGAGCAGTTCTTC. The chain joins TRBV7-8 to TRBJ2-1; 7 bases agree with TRBD2. Trimming at V came to 0 bases and at J to 6 bases, leaving 5 bases not matched to a gene. Germline values: CDR1 SGHVS, CDR2 FQNEAQ. CDR3 size: 15 residues.